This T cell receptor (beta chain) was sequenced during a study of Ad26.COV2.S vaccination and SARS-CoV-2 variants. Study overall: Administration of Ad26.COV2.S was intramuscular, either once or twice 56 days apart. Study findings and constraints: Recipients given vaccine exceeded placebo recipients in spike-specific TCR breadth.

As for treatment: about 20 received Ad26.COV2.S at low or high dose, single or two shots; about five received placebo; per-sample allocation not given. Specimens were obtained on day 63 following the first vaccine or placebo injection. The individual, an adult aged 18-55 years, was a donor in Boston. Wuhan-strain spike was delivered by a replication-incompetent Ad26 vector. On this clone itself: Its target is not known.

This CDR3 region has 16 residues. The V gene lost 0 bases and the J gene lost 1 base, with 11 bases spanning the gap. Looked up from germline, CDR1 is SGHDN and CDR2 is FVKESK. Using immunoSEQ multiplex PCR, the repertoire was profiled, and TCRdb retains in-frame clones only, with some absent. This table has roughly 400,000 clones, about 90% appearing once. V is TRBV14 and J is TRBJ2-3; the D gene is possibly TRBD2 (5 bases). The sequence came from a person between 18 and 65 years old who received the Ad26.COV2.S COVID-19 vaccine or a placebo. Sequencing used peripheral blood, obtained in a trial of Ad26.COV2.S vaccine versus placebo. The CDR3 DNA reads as TGTGCCAGCAGCCAAGATCGGGGTACCCGCACAGATACGCAGTATTTT. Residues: CASSQDRGTRTDTQYF.